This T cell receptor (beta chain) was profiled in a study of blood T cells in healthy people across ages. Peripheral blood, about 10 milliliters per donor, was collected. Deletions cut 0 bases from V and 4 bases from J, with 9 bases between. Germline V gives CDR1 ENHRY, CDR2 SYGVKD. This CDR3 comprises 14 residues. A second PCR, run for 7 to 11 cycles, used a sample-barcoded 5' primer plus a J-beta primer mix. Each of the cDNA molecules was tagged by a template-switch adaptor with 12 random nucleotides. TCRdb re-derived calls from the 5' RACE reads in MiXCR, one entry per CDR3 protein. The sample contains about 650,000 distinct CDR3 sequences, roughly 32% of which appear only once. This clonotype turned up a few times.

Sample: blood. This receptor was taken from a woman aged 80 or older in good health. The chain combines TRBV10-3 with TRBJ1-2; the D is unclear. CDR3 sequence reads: CAISESLQIYGYTF. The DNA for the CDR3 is TGTGCCATCAGTGAGTCCTTACAGATCTATGGCTACACCTTC.